This record concerns one T cell receptor (beta chain) sequence. It lacks a known antigen. No per-base quality is available; no much larger clone lies one base away. To demonstrate the VDJtools post-analysis software, TCR beta repertoires were profiled from the peripheral blood of roughly 14 young patients with multiple sclerosis. The patients with multiple sclerosis were children and adolescents between roughly 6 and 17 years of age. To prepare the library, PCR was applied. The reads were generated on an Illumina HiSeq 2500. To reduce PCR and sequencing biases, unique molecular identifiers were built into the TCR beta cDNA libraries. Some 500,000 cDNA molecules were obtained for every 1 to 10 million input T cells, so each molecule roughly corresponded to one T cell. Patient libraries were prepared and sequenced with the same protocol used for the earlier healthy control dataset. Within a given batch, samples were prepared together, multiplexed and sequenced on the same HiSeq lane. The paper's processing steps were these. MIGEC handled the raw barcoded reads, throwing out single-read molecular identifier groups before consensus assembly and CDR3 extraction. VDJtools was used for post-analysis of the clonotype tables, and diversity was normalized by down-sampling every dataset to the size of the smallest sample. In repertoire overlap clustering, CDR3 amino acid sequences, but not nucleotide sequences, were matched to correct batch-related cross-sample contamination. TCRdb reworked the public reads: Q25 trimming with fastp, MiXCR clone assembly, productive beta chains retained. Identical CDR3 protein sequences are pooled into one entry, listed with their most common genes and DNA. TCRdb's processing, not the authors', yielded these V and J calls. The sample data list 380,000 or so distinct CDR3 sequences, and roughly 38% of these were observed just once. Of the sample, around 15% is held by the ten largest clones.

The entry originates in a study of post-analysis software for immune sequencing data (dated by TCRdb to the mid-2010s). Study-wide context: Recorded disease courses included relapsing-remitting, secondary progressive and progressive-relapsing multiple sclerosis, with some patients lacking subtype annotation. The multiple sclerosis patient repertoires were compared with 11 previously published healthy control repertoires from donors aged 6 to 25 years. A subset of samples was prepared in parallel using single-end sample barcoding, then pooled and co-amplified after Illumina adapter ligation. The paper as a whole reports these results and caveats: Four to six TRBV segments, including TRBV5-6, TRBV5-1 and TRBV20-1, were significantly more frequent in patients than controls. Significantly lower normalized Chao1 diversity was found in multiple sclerosis patients than in controls, suggesting substantial peripheral T-cell clonal expansion. The control group was slightly older than the multiple sclerosis patient group. Direct clustering with F measure revealed strong co-clustering of samples prepared in the same batch, which led to a batch-effect correction.

The CDR1 and CDR2 encoded by the germline V gene are SGHRS and YFSETQ. Including the terminal cysteine and phenylalanine, the CDR3 comprises 15 residues. Only CDR3 DNA is held: 45 bases, read in frame from base 1. Trimming accounts for 4 bases at V and 2 bases at J, while the number of junction bases matched to no gene is 4. Recombination connected TRBV5-1 to TRBJ2-7; the central 12 bases match TRBD2. The TCR sequence derives from a girl under 18 with multiple sclerosis. The specimen sequenced was blood. CDR3 region: CASSRRTSGAYEQYF. The DNA sequence follows: TGCGCCAGCAGCCGCCGGACTAGCGGGGCCTACGAGCAGTACTTC.